This record looks at one T cell receptor (beta chain) sequence and its context. Its antigen target is currently unknown. No base quality values were provided; no much bigger clone lies one nucleotide off. This entry is derived from a study of T cell responses to AZD1222 COVID-19 vaccine (dated by TCRdb to about 2021). With regard to the full study: AZD1222 recipients whose second dose came at about 4 weeks and those whose second dose came at about 12 weeks were combined into one group, since spike-specific TCR depth and breadth did not differ between the two schedules. A total of 230 to 250 trial participants underwent TCR sequencing, of whom 200 to 220 received two doses of AZD1222 and roughly 25 received two doses of the MenACWY control vaccine. Trial participants were enrolled into age subgroups of 18-55, 56-69 and 70-plus years, which contained 148, 28 and 57 TCR-sequenced participants, respectively. Summary of the overall study and its limitations: Vaccine-associated CD4 TCRs spanned the whole spike protein, with dominant responses in regions 160-218 and 743-854. Participants were mostly white British and included more females than males, and it was suggested by the authors that clonal diversity may have been underestimated. A significant rise in spike-specific TCR breadth and depth was observed after two AZD1222 doses relative to day 0 and relative to MenACWY recipients. Because no day 14 peak-response samples were available, repertoires were characterized only after the peak T cell response. Reportedly, almost half of the unique spike-specific TCRs recognized epitopes lying outside the regions that are mutated in the B.1.351 and B.1.1.7 variants. The 56-69-year group was small, and its depth increase did not reach significance, likely because of low power. Conclusions about previously exposed vaccinees were limited because only six or seven AZD1222 recipients were SARS-CoV-2 seropositive at baseline.

CDR1 and CDR2 are drawn from the germline V gene: SGHTS, YDEGEE. The CDR3 measures 17 amino acids from cysteine to phenylalanine. Kept here is only the CDR3 DNA, which spans 51 bases and is read in frame from base 1. V and J are truncated by 2 bases and 5 bases respectively, leaving an intervening sequence of 22 bases. The CDR3 regions of human TCRbeta chains were subjected to immunosequencing. In the source study's methods: TCRs in the repertoires were compared against a reference library of SARS-CoV-2-specific TCRs that had been generated with the MIRA antigen-specificity platform. Breadth was defined as the fraction of unique TCRs that were SARS-CoV-2-associated. Depth was defined as the fraction of total T cells that were SARS-CoV-2-associated. Using the MIRA data, each spike-specific TCR was mapped to the spike region that the TCR reacts to and placed in a CD4 or CD8 class. Log10-transformed breadth and depth values were compared by one-way ANOVA with Sidak's multiple comparisons tests. TCRdb obtained this table from immuneACCESS and retained in-frame rearrangements with V and J assigned. These tables miss some clones; where compared with another copy, unresolved V genes account for less than half of the shortfall, and the remainder is unexplained. V, J and clone size were drawn from that table, and D and trimming were deduced from the DNA. This sample has about 120,000 clones in its table, and 85% to 95% of those were observed once. The ten largest clones capture more than 2.5% of the sample.

What the time point label conveys for this sample: baseline before first vaccination. Samples from vaccinated people were obtained from the UK trials COV001 and COV002, which included a single-blind randomized controlled phase 2/3 trial of AZD1222 (ChAdOx1 nCoV-19) in healthy adults. Trial participant PBMC samples were collected at day 0 and day 28 after the second dose for TCRbeta chain sequencing. This receptor was taken from an adult in good health. The starting material was peripheral blood, obtained on day 0 of AZD1222 vaccination. The rearrangement joined TRBV5-8 to TRBJ2-5, with a tentative D gene TRBD2 over 6 matching bases. CDR3 loop: CASSLVLGGSRRETQYF. The sequenced DNA: TGTGCCAGCAGCTTAGTACTTGGAGGGAGTAGGCGGGAGACCCAGTACTTC.